This TCR beta chain was retrieved from a study of chronic HIV infection and antiretroviral therapy. TCRdb reprocessed the 5' RACE reads via MiXCR and lists one record per CDR3 protein. The data hold about 48,000 distinct CDR3 sequences, with about a fifth observed a single time. Trimming took off 4 bases at V and 0 bases at J, with 14 bases between the two ends. The CDR3 sequence is 16 residues long. CDR1 is MNHNS and CDR2 is SASEGT in the germline V gene. The genes are TRBV6-1 and TRBJ2-3, with D tentatively TRBD1 or TRBD2 (6 bases each). Sequencing used peripheral blood. The clonotype was recovered from an adult who had HIV and had not received antiretroviral therapy, or was an uninfected healthy control (not recorded which). CDR3 protein: CASSAGGQISTDTQYF. The CDR3 DNA sequence: TGTGCCAGCAGTGCCGGGGGCCAAATCAGCACAGATACGCAGTATTTT.